The T cell receptor (beta chain) described here comes from a study of T cell changes during pregnancy in multiple sclerosis. Repertoires were generated with immunoSEQ multiplex PCR, while TCRdb's copy carries only in-frame clones and drops some. The sample yields tens of thousands of clones, about 88% seen once. This CDR3 is built from 15 residues. V lost 4 bases and J lost 2, with 14 bases in between. In germline, CDR1 is MNHNS, CDR2 SASEGT. The TCR sequence derives from a female donor with multiple sclerosis, enrolled in a pregnancy study. This chain connects TRBV6-1 to TRBJ2-5; D unclear. Source: peripheral blood, taken before pregnancy. The CDR3 sequence: CASSALSKTQETQYF. The CDR3 nucleotides read TGTGCCAGCAGTGCCCTTAGCAAGACTCAAGAGACCCAGTACTTC.